Described below is a single T cell receptor (beta chain) sequence and its context. The CDR3 length is 14 residues. Per germline, CDR1 SGHNT and CDR2 YYREEE (reference sequence). Trimming took off 7 bases at V and 8 bases at J, with 18 bases between the two ends. Measured with immunoSEQ multiplex PCR; TCRdb has only the in-frame clones, and not every one. The table lists about 70,000 clones, over 70% of them singletons. This sample was taken from a study of blood T cell repertoires in COVID-19. This TCR derives from a man aged 70-80 years who had recovered from COVID-19. The chain is built from TRBV5-4 and TRBJ1-4; D perhaps matches TRBD1 (6 bases). Sequencing used peripheral blood. CDR3 protein: CASSPGGAREKLFF. CDR3 sequence (DNA): TGTGCCAGCTCGCCGGGGGGCGCGCGGGAAAAACTGTTTTTT.